What follows are 9 T cell receptor beta chains derived from one specimen sequenced in a study of shared clonotypes between healthy human individuals (dated by TCRdb to the early 2020s). Libraries were prepared through the immunoSEQ multiplex PCR assay. Here the immuneACCESS table is served through TCRdb, limited to in-frame sequences with V and J called. Missing clones are a known gap in these copies; in checked studies unresolved V genes cover under half, and the rest lacks a known reason. The sample table lists 2 million to 2.5 million clones, around 95% of them with a count of one. Around 0.13% of the sample is held by the ten biggest clonotypes. Sequenced material: naive CD4+ T cells sorted from blood. The cell subset or site label, read with the paper, signifies: CD45RA+ positively selected. These receptors were taken from a man younger than 35 in good health.

The chain links TRBV19 to TRBJ2-7; D perhaps matches TRBD2 (5 bases). The CDR3 totals 15 residues. V lost 3 bases and J lost 0, with 12 bases in between. CDR1 is LNHDA, CDR2 SQIVND, per germline (reference sequence). CDR3 DNA: TGTGCCAGTAGTATTCCGGGATATAGCTCCTACGAGCAGTACTTC. It specifies CASSIPGYSSYEQYF.

This chain uses TRBV7-6 with TRBJ1-1, with 8 nucleotides matching TRBD1. Trimming cost V 5 bases and J 4 bases; bases outside gene matches: 6. The CDR3 spans 14 residues. Per the germline V gene, CDR1 is SGHVS and CDR2 is FNYEAQ. The CDR3 reads CASSTKDRATEAFF. DNA of the CDR3: TGTGCCAGCAGCACAAAGGACAGGGCCACTGAAGCTTTCTTT.

This clone appeared a single time. The chain has TRBV7-6 and TRBJ2-7; TRBD2 is a possible D gene (5 bases). Looked up from germline, CDR1 is SGHVS and CDR2 is FNYEAQ. The CDR3 runs 15 residues. The ends were cut back, 1 base at V and 5 bases at J, with 15 bases in the middle. CDR3 DNA: TGTGCCAGCAGCTTAGACTCCGGGAAGGGAAACGAGCAGTACTTC. Amino acids: CASSLDSGKGNEQYF. Variable domain in full (rest from reference TRBV7-6 and TRBJ2-7): GAGVSQSPRYKVTKRGQDVALRCDPISGHVSLYWYRQALGQGPEFLTYFNYEAQQDKSGLPNDRFSAERPEGSISTLTIQRTEQRDSAMYRCASSLDSGKGNEQYFGPGTRLTVT.

The chain couples TRBV7-9 to TRBJ2-1, with D perhaps matching TRBD2 (6 bases). This CDR3 has 15 amino acids. The germline gives CDR1 SEHNR, CDR2 FQNEAQ (reference sequence). V lost 3 bases, J lost 5 bases, and 14 bases lay in between. The CDR3 spells CASSFGSIIDNEQFF. The CDR3 region has the DNA TGTGCCAGCAGCTTCGGGAGTATCATCGACAATGAGCAGTTCTTC.

The chain is built from TRBV5-4 and TRBJ1-6; TRBD1 agrees at 7 bases. This CDR3 is built from 14 residues. The V and J ends lost 5 bases and 9 bases, in that order; junction bases with no gene match: 8. Germline assignment: CDR1 SGHNT and CDR2 YYREEE (reference sequence). The CDR3 spells CASRTGWGPSPLHF. CDR3 DNA: TGTGCCAGCAGGACAGGGTGGGGCCCTTCACCCCTCCACTTT.

This clone was found once. This sample includes further DNA sequences coding for the same CDR3. This rearrangement joins TRBV27 to TRBJ2-7, with D perhaps matching TRBD1 or TRBD2 (5 bases each). V was clipped by 3 bases and J by 5 bases, with 11 bases between them. Germline CDR1 MNHEY, CDR2 SMNVEV (reference sequence). The length of the CDR3 is 13 residues. The CDR3 DNA is TGTGCCAGCAGTTTCCCAGGGACCGACGAGCAGTACTTC. Its protein is CASSFPGTDEQYF.

This clone has just one count. This rearrangement joins TRBV2 to TRBJ2-1, with 10 nucleotides matching TRBD2. CDR3 length: 15 amino acids. The V segment lost 6 bases and the J segment 9 bases; nucleotides outside the gene matches: 11. The germline gives CDR1 SNHLY, CDR2 FYNNEI. CDR3 amino acids: CASSPLAGALGEQFF. CDR3 sequence (DNA): TGTGCCAGCAGCCCTCTAGCGGGAGCCCTCGGTGAGCAGTTCTTC.

The chain combines TRBV10-3 with TRBJ2-5; D gene unclear. In germline, CDR1 is ENHRY, CDR2 SYGVKD. The CDR3 runs to 15 residues. Trimming stripped 2 bases from V and 0 bases from J, with 10 bases between. This CDR3 reads CAISERATYQETQYF. Here the CDR3 DNA reads TGTGCCATCAGTGAGAGGGCAACCTACCAAGAGACCCAGTACTTC.

V and J are TRBV2 and TRBJ2-5, with D uncertain. The CDR3 is 14 residues long. V shed 7 bases and J shed 7 bases, with 19 bases lying between them. Germline CDR1 reads SNHLY; CDR2 reads FYNNEI. In DNA form, the CDR3 reads TGTGCCAGCACTAGGACGGAAGGTAAAGGGACCCAGTACTTC. This translates into CASTRTEGKGTQYF.